The rows below give T cell receptor beta chains drawn from one sample of a study of blood T cell repertoires in COVID-19. The table came from immunoSEQ multiplex PCR; TCRdb's copy has only in-frame clones and leaves some out. The data contain about 56,000 clones, 89% of them seen just once; the ten biggest clones take up approximately 45%. Specimen: peripheral blood. The source is a woman aged 55 to 70 with COVID-19, enrolled during active disease. Both conserved end residues are part of each CDR3. D genes are given only for firm matches. For some rows the clone size is stated as once, few or many, or as a class when expanded; others skip it.

TRBJ1-5 . TRBV28 TRBD1 TGTGCCAGCAGTTCCCAAGCCCTACAGGGGGGGAATCAGCCCCAGCATTTT CASSSQALQGGNQPQHF
TRBJ1-5 . TRBV6-2/TRBV6-3 . TGTGCCAGCAGTTACCCATCCGGGAGGGGTGATCAGCCCCAGCATTTT CASSYPSGRGDQPQHF
TRBJ2-7 . TRBV5-4 . TGTGCCAGCAGCTTGGCCCTCTCCTACGAGCAGTACTTC CASSLALSYEQYF
TRBJ1-1 . TRBV3-1/TRBV3-2 TRBD1 TGTGCCAGCAGCCCGGGACAGGGAGGCACTGAAGCTTTCTTT CASSPGQGGTEAFF
TRBJ2-1 . TRBV2 TRBD2 TGTGCCAGCAGTCTACTAGCGGGGGCTGCTAATGAGCAGTTCTTC CASSLLAGAANEQFF
TRBJ2-7 . TRBV2 TRBD1 TGTGCCAGCAGTGGACAGGGTAGCGAGCAGTACTTC CASSGQGSEQYF
TRBJ1-2 once TRBV29-1 . TGCAGCGTGGGAGGTGGGGACTCGCACTATGGCTACACCTTC CSVGGGDSHYGYTF
TRBJ2-5 . TRBV4-3 TRBD2 TGCGCCAGCAGCGGGACTAGCGGGGCCCAGTACTTC CASSGTSGAQYF
TRBJ1-6 . TRBV9 . TGTGCCAGCAGCGAGGGGACATCCCACTATAATTCACCCCTCCACTTT CASSEGTSHYNSPLHF
TRBJ2-2 . TRBV5-6 TRBD1 TGTGCCAGCAGCGATTGGTATCCCACAGGGGTGTTTAACACCGGGGAGCTGTTTTTT CASSDWYPTGVFNTGELFF
TRBJ2-1 . TRBV10-3 TRBD2 TGTGCCATCAGTGAGTCGCTAGCGGGAACGGATGAGCAGTTCTTC CAISESLAGTDEQFF
TRBJ2-5 . TRBV5-5 TRBD2 TGTGCCAGCAGCCCGCCGGGGGGGTTACAAGAGACCCAGTACTTC CASSPPGGLQETQYF
TRBJ1-4 . TRBV21-1 . TGTGCCAGCAGCAAAGTAATTGGGGGCGCAAGGGCTAATGAAAAACTGTTTTTT CASSKVIGGARANEKLFF
TRBJ1-2 . TRBV12-3/TRBV12-4 . TGTGCCAGCAGCCACTCCCCTAACTATGGCTACACCTTC CASSHSPNYGYTF
TRBJ2-1 . TRBV5-4 TRBD1 TGTGCCACCCTTGGGACAGGGGATCTCAGCTCCTACAATGAGCAGTTCTTC CATLGTGDLSSYNEQFF
TRBJ2-7 . TRBV6-5 . TGTGCCAGCAGCCTGGGCAGCTTGAGCGAGCAGTACTTC CASSLGSLSEQYF
TRBJ1-4 . TRBV7-6 . TGTGCCAGCAGCTTAGGGACAGTCCGAGGGGAAAAACTGTTTTTT CASSLGTVRGEKLFF
TRBJ2-1 . TRBV12-1 . TGTGCCAGCTTCCGGGGTAACTCCTACAATGAGCAGTTCTTC CASFRGNSYNEQFF
TRBJ1-5 . TRBV6-6 . TGTGCCAGCAGCCCCACAGGAGTTAGCAATCAGCCCCAGCATTTT CASSPTGVSNQPQHF
TRBJ2-7 . TRBV10-3 TRBD2 TGTGCCATCAGTGATCCAACTAAGCGGGGGTCCTACGAGCAGTACTTC CAISDPTKRGSYEQYF
TRBJ1-4 . TRBV11-3 . TGTGCCAGCAGCATGCGAAGCGGGGGGGCGGAAAAACTGTTTTTT CASSMRSGGAEKLFF
TRBJ1-4 once TRBV3-1/TRBV3-2 . TGTGCCAGCAGCCAAGTTCGGGGGGGAAATGAAAAACTGTTTTTT CASSQVRGGNEKLFF
TRBJ1-2 few TRBV12-5 TRBD1 TGTGCTAGTGGTTTGGTTTCTTGGGGACAGGGGGCCACCCCGAGATATTGCTACACCTTC CASGLVSWGQGATPRYCYTF
TRBJ2-3 once TRBV6-5 TRBD2 TGTGCCAGCATCAAAACTAGCGGAGGCACAGATACGCAGTATTTT CASIKTSGGTDTQYF
TRBJ1-1 . TRBV29-1 TRBD1 TGCAGCGGGGGGGACAGTCCCCTCACTGAAGCTTTCTTT CSGGDSPLTEAFF
TRBJ2-3 . TRBV7-2 . TGTGCCAGCAGCTCCCTTAGCAGCACAGATACGCAGTATTTT CASSSLSSTDTQYF
TRBJ1-2 few TRBV28 . TGTGCCAGCAGCCATCCCTATGGCTACACCTTC CASSHPYGYTF
TRBJ1-1 few TRBV13 TRBD1 TGTGCCAGCAGTTACCCTTACAGGGGCGGGGTGAACACTGAAGCTTTCTTT CASSYPYRGGVNTEAFF
TRBJ1-4 once TRBV9 . TGTGCCAGCAGCCCAACGGGAGGGGGGGAAAAACTGTTTTTT CASSPTGGGEKLFF
TRBJ1-1 . TRBV13 TRBD1 TGTGCCAGCAGCCCCCGGGACAGGAACACTGAAGCTTTCTTT CASSPRDRNTEAFF
TRBJ2-1 . TRBV6-5 TRBD2 TGTGCCAGCGTGAGGACTAGCGGTTTCAATGAGCAGTTCTTC CASVRTSGFNEQFF
TRBJ1-1 . TRBV6-2/TRBV6-3 TRBD1 TGTGCCAGCAGTTACTCGCCGTACAGGGGGCTCATGAACACTGAAGCTTTCTTT CASSYSPYRGLMNTEAFF
TRBJ1-2 . TRBV25-1 TRBD1 TGTGCCAGCAGTGAATATGGGGACAGGGGCTATGGCTACACCTTC CASSEYGDRGYGYTF
TRBJ2-1 . TRBV7-2 . TGTGCCAGCAGCTTAGACAGGGTGGATGAGCAGTTCTTC CASSLDRVDEQFF
TRBJ1-5 . TRBV12-5 . TGTGCTAGTGGTTTGTACAGGAGCAATCAGCCCCAGCATTTT CASGLYRSNQPQHF
TRBJ1-6 . TRBV7-8 . TGTGCCAGCAGCCCCACCCAGGGAAATAATTCACCCCTCCACTTT CASSPTQGNNSPLHF
TRBJ1-3 . TRBV19 . TGTGCCAGTATCCCCTCCGGGGTGGAAAACACCATATATTTT CASIPSGVENTIYF
TRBJ2-3 . TRBV6-2/TRBV6-3 TRBD1 TGTGCCAGCAGTCCATTCGGGGGACAGGGAACGGATACGCAGTATTTT CASSPFGGQGTDTQYF
TRBJ2-3 few TRBV9 TRBD2 TGTGCCAGCAGCGGTAGCGGGAGCTTCACAGATACGCAGTATTTT CASSGSGSFTDTQYF
TRBJ1-3 . TRBV10-3 TRBD1 TGTGCCATCAGTGAGTCGGGGACAGCTGGAAACACCATATATTTT CAISESGTAGNTIYF
TRBJ2-3 once TRBV6-2/TRBV6-3 . TGTGCCAGCAGCCCCGGCGGCAGCACAGATACGCAGTATTTT CASSPGGSTDTQYF
TRBJ2-1 . TRBV19 . TGTGCCAGTGCCCTGGGACTGCCCCGGGGTGAGCAGTTCTTC CASALGLPRGEQFF
TRBJ1-2 once TRBV28 . TGTGCCAGCACCCGGGAGGGGGTCGGGAACTATGGCTACACCTTC CASTREGVGNYGYTF
TRBJ1-2 . TRBV30 . TGTGCCTGGAGCCCAGGGGCGAGGGCTCGCACCTTC CAWSPGARARTF
TRBJ2-7 . TRBV30 . TGTGCCTGGAGTGTGCGGGCTCCCTACGAGCAGTACTTC CAWSVRAPYEQYF
TRBJ2-1 once TRBV7-9 TRBD2 TGTGCCAGCAGCCCCCCGGTTAGCGGGGGGTACAGCTCCTACAATGAGCAGTTCTTC CASSPPVSGGYSSYNEQFF
TRBJ1-2 few TRBV5-8 TRBD1 TGTGCCAGCAGCCGGGGACAGATTAACTATGGCTACACCTTC CASSRGQINYGYTF
TRBJ2-3 . TRBV4-2 TRBD2 TGTGCCAGCAGCCAGGGACTAGCGGGGGGGCCAGCATATACGCAGTATTTT CASSQGLAGGPAYTQYF